The clone carrying this T cell receptor beta chain was seen ten or more times. Antigen unknown. This sample stems from a study of T cell repertoires in cytomegalovirus infection. Across the whole study: Based on public TCR beta signatures, there were indications of CMV infection and of a matching HLA type. Study results and caveats: Cumulative frequency (of public TCR beta family members) identified carriers of CMV plus the relevant HLA. CMV-specific TCR beta clonotypes restricted by HLA-C were the ones dominating the ex vivo response.

Each CDR3 protein is one row after TCRdb ran MiXCR on the reads. The table lists a few hundred thousand distinct CDR3 sequences, 8% to 9.5% of them singletons. Germline V gene data show CDR1 as LNHNV and CDR2 as YYDKDF (reference sequence). V was pared by 3 bases and J by 2 bases, with 11 bases between. The CDR3 is made up of 15 amino acids. The sequence was obtained from a human donor in good health (CMV status not recorded). Some clones in this sample may be carry-over from other donors' samples. The sequenced sample was PBMCs. The V call is TRBV15, the J call TRBJ2-1; weak D call: TRBD2 (6 bases). The CDR3 sequence: CATSSTGTPYNEQFF. CDR3 in DNA: TGTGCCACCAGCAGTACCGGGACTCCCTACAATGAGCAGTTCTTC.